A single sample is the source of the 30 T cell receptor beta chains below, sequenced in a study of blood T cell repertoires in COVID-19 (dated by TCRdb to about 2020). The protocol used for the library was the immunoSEQ multiplex PCR assay. Imported from immuneACCESS, the table was reduced by TCRdb to in-frame sequences with V and J called. These copies leave out some clones; in studies compared against another copy, an unresolved V gene accounts for under half, and the cause of the remainder is not known. For this sample there are under 200,000 clones; 65% to 85% appear just once. The top ten hold 3.7% of the sample. The sample consisted of peripheral blood. These receptors were taken from a woman of 80 years or more with acute or convalescent COVID-19.

The chain is built from TRBV7-6 and TRBJ1-5, with 8 positions matching TRBD1. Losses at the gene ends were 1 base for V and 6 bases for J; bases not matched to a gene: 5. Per germline, CDR1 SGHVS and CDR2 FNYEAQ. This CDR3 is built from 15 residues. The CDR3 bases are TGTGCCAGCAGCTTAGGGCAGGGGGCTGGTCAGCCCCAGCATTTT. Translated: CASSLGQGAGQPQHF.

This rearrangement joins TRBV6-5 to TRBJ2-5; no definite D call. Germline loops: CDR1 MNHEY, CDR2 SVGAGI. V shed 4 bases and J shed 0 bases, with 9 bases lying between them. CDR3 length: 14 amino acids. CDR3 residues: CASSLNRYQETQYF. For the CDR3, the DNA is TGTGCCAGCAGTTTAAACAGATACCAAGAGACCCAGTACTTC.

The chain carries TRBV5-1 and TRBJ2-7; the D is unclear. Trimming cost V 4 bases and J 5 bases, with 7 bases left between them. CDR1 and CDR2 from the germline V gene are SGHRS and YFSETQ. This CDR3 is 11 amino acids long. The CDR3 region has the DNA TGCGCCAGCAGCGTGAGGAACGAGCAGTACTTC. Translated: CASSVRNEQYF.

About this clone: The junction differs from germline at one of its ends, possibly a read error. This rearrangement joins TRBV13 to TRBJ2-1, with D maybe TRBD1 (5 bases). CDR1 is PRHDT, CDR2 FYEKMQ, per germline (reference sequence). The length of the CDR3 is 14 residues. The CDR3 DNA follows: TGTGCCAGCAGCGTAGGGGTTCGAAGGGGTGAGCAGTTCTTC. It yields the protein CASSVGVRRGEQFF.

J is TRBJ2-2 and V is TRBV9; maybe TRBD2 (5 bases). Germline V gene sequence: CDR1 SGDLS, CDR2 YYNGEE. The CDR3 is made up of 19 amino acids. V lost 0 bases and J lost 5, with 23 bases in between. The DNA for the CDR3 is TGTGCCAGCAGCGTAGCATTGAATTCACACAACTCGGGGACCGGGGAGCTGTTTTTT. Amino acids: CASSVALNSHNSGTGELFF.

The chain's CDR3 is CASSRQTAGANVLTF. DNA of the CDR3: TGTGCCAGCAGCCGACAGACGGCTGGGGCCAACGTCCTGACTTTC. The chain employs TRBV14 and TRBJ2-6; D is possibly TRBD1 (5 bases). CDR1 and CDR2 from the germline V gene are SGHDN and FVKESK. V dropped 4 bases and J dropped 2 bases, with 9 bases sitting between them. The CDR3 runs 15 residues.

V usage is TRBV6-6 and J usage is TRBJ2-5; possible D gene TRBD2, 6 bases. The CDR3 has 15 residues. CDR1 MNHNY and CDR2 SVGAGI come from the germline V gene (reference sequence). V lost 5 bases to trimming and J lost 5 bases, with 18 bases between them. CDR3 DNA: TGTGCCAGCAGTGTAGGGGACTCAAAAGGGGAGACCCAGTACTTC. It yields the protein CASSVGDSKGETQYF.

This clone was seen a few times. The V call is TRBV3-1 (or the pseudogene TRBV3-2), the J call TRBJ2-1; D is undetermined. This CDR3 is 15 amino acids long. V was shortened by 4 bases and J by 0 bases, with 10 bases between the two germline ends. Per germline, CDR1 LGHDT and CDR2 YNNKEL (reference sequence). The CDR3 coding sequence is TGTGCCAGCAGCCCAACCCTGAGCTCCTACAATGAGCAGTTCTTC. Protein product: CASSPTLSSYNEQFF.

J is TRBJ1-2 and V is TRBV20-1; no definite D call. The length of the CDR3 is 11 residues. The germline gives CDR1 DFQATT, CDR2 SNEGSKA (reference sequence). Trimming shortened V by 6 bases and J by 8 bases, and 13 bases separated the two germline ends. The CDR3 is CSAKFLLGYTF. The CDR3, as DNA: TGCAGTGCCAAGTTCCTATTAGGCTACACCTTC.

The gene calls are TRBV7-9 and TRBJ2-7; 7 bases agree with TRBD1. The germline CDR1 and CDR2 sequences are SEHNR and FQNEAQ (reference sequence). V dropped 7 bases and J dropped 4; count of bases not matched to a gene: 10. CDR3 length equals 14 residues. CDR3 protein: CASTTGALGYEQYF. As DNA, the CDR3 is TGTGCCAGCACCACAGGGGCCTTAGGGTACGAGCAGTACTTC.

This clone appeared a few times. The chain carries TRBV18 and TRBJ1-3; D not certain. This CDR3 region has 16 residues. V lost 7 bases, J lost 3 bases, and 19 bases lay in between. CDR1 KGHSH and CDR2 LQKENI come from the germline V gene. The CDR3 loop is CASCPGQTILGNTIYF. Written as DNA, the CDR3 is TGTGCCAGCTGCCCTGGGCAGACAATCCTTGGAAACACCATATATTTT.

CDR3 sequence: CASSLQGWNTEAFF. The CDR3, as DNA: TGTGCCAGCAGCTTGCAGGGATGGAACACTGAAGCTTTCTTT. The chain is built from TRBV7-2 and TRBJ1-1; a possible D gene is TRBD1 (5 bases). Looked up from germline, CDR1 is SGHTA and CDR2 is FQGNSA. The CDR3 is 14 amino acids. V dropped 3 bases and J dropped 1 base, with 9 bases sitting between them.

V is TRBV7-9 and J is TRBJ2-1; possibly TRBD1 for D (6 bases). The CDR3 length is 19 residues. V shed 4 bases and J shed 1 base, with 23 bases lying between them. Germline lookup yields CDR1 SEHNR and CDR2 FQNEAQ (reference sequence). The CDR3 nucleotides read TGTGCCAGCAGCTCCAAAACGCCACAGGGACCAGTATCCTACAATGAGCAGTTCTTC. It encodes CASSSKTPQGPVSYNEQFF.

This clone was seen more than once but under ten times. The chain joins TRBV19 to TRBJ1-1; D is possibly TRBD1 (5 bases). V shed 5 bases and J shed 8 bases, with 18 bases lying between them. The germline V gene has CDR1 LNHDA and CDR2 SQIVND (reference sequence). The CDR3 runs to 14 residues. The CDR3 loop reads CASSLRGTKPEAFF. The CDR3 DNA is TGTGCCAGTAGTCTCCGGGGGACGAAACCCGAAGCTTTCTTT.

This clone has a count of ten or more. The chain couples TRBV5-1 to TRBJ2-1; D is perhaps TRBD2 (7 bases). The V end lost 4 bases, the J end lost 9 bases, and 11 bases lay between the germline ends. Germline V gene sequence: CDR1 SGHRS, CDR2 YFSETQ. The length of the CDR3 is 12 residues. CDR3 protein: CASSPRGGEQFF. DNA for the CDR3: TGCGCCAGCAGCCCGAGGGGGGGTGAGCAGTTCTTC.

The chain links TRBV27 to TRBJ2-3, with TRBD1 matching over 8 bases. This CDR3 is 13 amino acids long. Germline CDR1 and CDR2: MNHEY and SMNVEV (reference sequence). V lost 9 bases to trimming and J lost 4 bases; unmatched junction nucleotides: 6. For the CDR3, the DNA is TGTGCCAGTTTCCAGGGGGCAGCAGATACGCAGTATTTT. Its translation: CASFQGAADTQYF.

This clone occurred a few times. This chain joins TRBV9 and TRBJ1-2; D unclear. V lost 0 bases, J lost 0 bases, and 9 bases lay in between. Germline CDR1 is SGDLS and CDR2 is YYNGEE. The CDR3 covers 15 residues. The CDR3 DNA reads as TGTGCCAGCAGCGTAGGGGCCAACCCTAACTATGGCTACACCTTC. It translates to CASSVGANPNYGYTF.

This rearrangement joins TRBV30 to TRBJ1-6, with D hard to call. V dropped 5 bases and J dropped 12 bases, with 11 bases sitting between them. CDR1 is GTSNPN and CDR2 is SVGIG in the germline V gene (reference sequence). CDR3 length: 11 amino acids. The CDR3 DNA sequence: TGTGCCTGGGCCAAAGAGGAACCCCTCCACTTT. Its protein is CAWAKEEPLHF.

This clone has just a few counts. The CDR3 reads CASSLGYQGNEQYF. CDR3 nucleotide sequence: TGCGCCAGCAGCTTGGGGTACCAGGGCAACGAGCAGTACTTC. The V and J genes are TRBV5-1 and TRBJ2-7, with D maybe TRBD1 (5 bases). The length of the CDR3 is 14 residues. Germline assignment: CDR1 SGHRS and CDR2 YFSETQ. V lost 0 bases and J 5 bases, leaving 12 bases between the germline ends.

The chain carries TRBV7-2 and TRBJ1-4; D gene ambiguous. This CDR3 comprises 12 residues. The V gene lost 7 bases and the J gene lost 4 bases, with 7 bases spanning the gap. Germline CDR1 is SGHTA and CDR2 is FQGNSA. Written as DNA, the CDR3 is TGTGCCAGCAATATCGGTAATGAAAAACTGTTTTTT. It encodes CASNIGNEKLFF.

Many counts were recorded for this clone. The gene calls are TRBV6-2 or TRBV6-3 and TRBJ2-6, with D possibly being TRBD2 (5 bases). From germline, CDR1 is MNHEY and CDR2 SVGEGT. The CDR3 is made up of 15 amino acids. Trimming took 2 bases from V and 3 from J, leaving 8 bases between them. The CDR3 DNA sequence: TGTGCCAGCAGTTACGTCGGGGTTGGGGCCAACGTCCTGACTTTC. Amino acids: CASSYVGVGANVLTF.

This clone has only a few counts. The V and J genes are TRBV5-6 and TRBJ1-5, with 7 bases identical to TRBD1. Losses at the gene ends were 4 bases for V and 3 bases for J; bases not matched to a gene: 7. Germline V lookup: CDR1 SGHDT, CDR2 YYEEEE. The CDR3 is made up of 15 amino acids. This CDR3 is CASSEQGRFNQPQHF. CDR3 coding DNA: TGTGCCAGCAGCGAACAGGGGAGGTTCAATCAGCCCCAGCATTTT.

CDR3 coding DNA: TGCGCCAGCAGCTTGTTAGTAGCGGGAGTCGATGAGCAGTTCTTC. The encoded protein is CASSLLVAGVDEQFF. The gene calls are TRBV5-1 and TRBJ2-1; 9 bases agree with TRBD2. Germline CDR1 reads SGHRS; CDR2 reads YFSETQ. After removal of 1 base from V and 8 bases from J, the junction contained 7 bases not matched to a gene. The CDR3 spans 15 residues.

The V gene is TRBV19, the J gene TRBJ2-1; 8 nucleotides line up with TRBD2. Looked up from germline, CDR1 is LNHDA and CDR2 is SQIVND (reference sequence). The CDR3 consists of 15 residues. Unmatched junction bases numbered 3, after V lost 3 bases and J lost 2 bases. Here the CDR3 reads CASSIQAGAYNEQFF. The CDR3 coding sequence is TGTGCCAGTAGTATTCAAGCGGGGGCCTACAATGAGCAGTTCTTC.

The CDR3 sequence is CASSEATWGGGEQFF. The CDR3 nucleotides read TGTGCCAGCAGTGAAGCAACCTGGGGGGGTGGTGAGCAGTTCTTC. The chain is built from TRBV6-1 and TRBJ2-1; TRBD2 matches 7 bases. CDR3 size: 15 residues. The V and J ends lost 0 bases and 9 bases, in that order; junction bases with no gene match: 8. The germline CDR1 and CDR2 sequences are MNHNS and SASEGT.

The V and J genes are TRBV2 and TRBJ2-1, with TRBD2 matching over 12 bases. The CDR3 has 14 residues. CDR1 and CDR2 from the germline V gene are SNHLY and FYNNEI. V shed 4 bases and J 8 bases; nucleotides not matched to a gene: 3. The CDR3 loop reads CASSASGGAHEQFF. Here the CDR3 DNA reads TGTGCCAGCAGTGCTAGCGGGGGGGCCCATGAGCAGTTCTTC.

J is TRBJ2-4 and V is TRBV21-1; the DNA was not compared with TRBD2, the D call given in the table. TRBV21-1 is listed as a pseudogene. This CDR3 has 13 residues. Here the CDR3 DNA reads TGTGAGGGGGGGGAGCCTGTCAAAAACATTCAGTACTTC. It is translated as CEGGEPVKNIQYF.

The V and J genes are TRBV11-2 and TRBJ1-1; 7 nucleotides align to TRBD1. CDR1 and CDR2 from the germline V gene are SGHAT and FQNNGV. The CDR3 has 13 residues. Trimming at V came to 5 bases and at J to 4 bases, leaving 4 bases not matched to a gene. The CDR3 is CASSRGQVTEAFF. The DNA of the CDR3 is TGTGCCAGCAGCCGAGGACAGGTCACTGAAGCTTTCTTT.

V gene TRBV18 combines with J gene TRBJ1-6, with 8 bases lining up with TRBD1. CDR3 length equals 17 residues. Trimming at V came to 2 bases and at J to 6 bases, leaving 9 bases not matched to a gene. Germline V gene data show CDR1 as KGHSH and CDR2 as LQKENI. The CDR3 here is CASSPFPIGQGNSPLHF. DNA for the CDR3: TGTGCCAGCTCACCATTCCCAATCGGACAGGGTAATTCACCCCTCCACTTT.

The chain couples TRBV7-2 to TRBJ1-1; 7 bases align to TRBD1. The junction had 8 bases not matched to a gene; V was cut back by 4 bases and J by 0 bases. Germline lookup yields CDR1 SGHTA and CDR2 FQGNSA. The CDR3 extends over 16 amino acids. DNA for the CDR3: TGTGCCAGCAGCTCTGGGGCAGGGACAGTGAACACTGAAGCTTTCTTT. This encodes CASSSGAGTVNTEAFF.